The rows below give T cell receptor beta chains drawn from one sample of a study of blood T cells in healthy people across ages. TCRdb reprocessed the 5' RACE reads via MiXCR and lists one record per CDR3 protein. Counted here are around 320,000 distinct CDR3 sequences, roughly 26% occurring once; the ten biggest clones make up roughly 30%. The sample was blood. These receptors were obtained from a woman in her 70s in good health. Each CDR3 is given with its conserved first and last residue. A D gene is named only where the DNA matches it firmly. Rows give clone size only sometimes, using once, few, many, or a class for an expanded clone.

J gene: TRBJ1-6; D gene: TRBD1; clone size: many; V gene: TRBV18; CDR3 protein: CASSRSGQMGSYNSPLHF; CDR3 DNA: TGTGCCAGCTCACGGTCGGGACAGATGGGGTCCTATAATTCACCCCTCCACTTT
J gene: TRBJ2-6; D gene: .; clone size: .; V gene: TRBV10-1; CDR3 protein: CASSGTAGVLTF; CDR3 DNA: TGCGCCAGCAGCGGGACAGCGGGCGTCCTGACTTTC
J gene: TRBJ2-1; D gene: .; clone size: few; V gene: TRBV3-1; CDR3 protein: CASSPGLGDEQFF; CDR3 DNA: TGTGCCAGCAGCCCGGGACTCGGGGATGAGCAGTTCTTC
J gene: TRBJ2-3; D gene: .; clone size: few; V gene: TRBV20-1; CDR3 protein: CSAPVEHGPTDTQYF; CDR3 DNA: TGCAGTGCCCCCGTTGAACACGGACCCACAGATACGCAGTATTTT
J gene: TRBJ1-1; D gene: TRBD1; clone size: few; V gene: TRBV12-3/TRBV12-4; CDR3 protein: CASSADRVTPTEAFF; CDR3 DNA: TGTGCCAGCAGTGCAGACAGGGTAACACCAACTGAAGCTTTCTTT
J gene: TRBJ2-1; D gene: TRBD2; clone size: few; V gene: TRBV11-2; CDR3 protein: CASSLGEFSGRPRNEQFF; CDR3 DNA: TGTGCCAGCAGCTTAGGGGAGTTTAGCGGGAGGCCCAGGAATGAGCAGTTCTTC
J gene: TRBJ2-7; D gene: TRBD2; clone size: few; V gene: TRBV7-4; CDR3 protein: CASSPGGSGRDEQYF; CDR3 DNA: TGTGCCAGCAGCCCCGGGGGTAGCGGGAGAGACGAGCAGTACTTC
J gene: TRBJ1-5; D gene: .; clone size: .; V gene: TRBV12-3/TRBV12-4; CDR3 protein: CASSFREQPQHF; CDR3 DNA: TGTGCCAGCAGTTTCCGGGAGCAGCCCCAGCATTTT
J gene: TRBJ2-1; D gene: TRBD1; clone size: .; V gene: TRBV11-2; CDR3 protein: CASSYTGAKLTNEQFF; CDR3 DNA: TGTGCCAGCAGCTACACAGGGGCCAAACTTACGAATGAGCAGTTCTTC
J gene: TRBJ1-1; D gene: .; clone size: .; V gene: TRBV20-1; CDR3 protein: CSAREGYNRAFF; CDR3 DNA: TGCAGTGCTAGGGAGGGGTATAACCGAGCTTTCTTT
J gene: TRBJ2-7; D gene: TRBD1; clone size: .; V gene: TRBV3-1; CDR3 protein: CASSSGTGFAEQYF; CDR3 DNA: TGTGCCAGCAGCTCCGGGACAGGGTTTGCCGAGCAGTACTTC
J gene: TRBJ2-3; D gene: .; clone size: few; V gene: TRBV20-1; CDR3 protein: CSARRDPILDTQYF; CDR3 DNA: TGCAGTGCTAGACGGGACCCTATTCTAGATACGCAGTATTTT
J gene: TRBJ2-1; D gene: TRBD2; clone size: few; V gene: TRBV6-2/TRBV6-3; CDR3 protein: CASSYVTSGRAKSLNEQFF; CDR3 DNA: TGTGCCAGCAGTTACGTGACTAGCGGGAGGGCCAAGTCTTTAAATGAGCAGTTCTTC